These T cell receptor beta chains were read from a single sample in a study of CD8+ T cells in alopecia areata. Sequencing used immunoSEQ multiplex PCR; TCRdb keeps in-frame clones, though not all of them. The sample carries about 90,000 clones, 44% recorded once. This specimen consisted of CD8+ T cells sorted from blood, obtained at week 24, from a patient treated with tofacitinib. The receptors come from a human donor with alopecia areata. Both conserved end residues are part of each CDR3. The order of the fields is J gene, V gene, D gene, clone size, CDR3 DNA, CDR3 protein. The D gene is left open where the match is weak. Clone size is given for some rows only: seen once, a few or many times, or a class if the clone is expanded.

TRBJ2-3 TRBV7-9 . . TGTGCCAGCAGCTGGATAGATACGCAGTATTTT CASSWIDTQYF
TRBJ2-7 TRBV27 TRBD2 . TGTGCCAGCAGTCCAGAGACTAGCGGGAGTTACGAGCAGTACTTC CASSPETSGSYEQYF
TRBJ2-7 TRBV7-2 . . TGTGCCAGCAGCTTAGGTGACTACGAGCAGTACTTC CASSLGDYEQYF
TRBJ1-1 TRBV4-2 . . TGTGCCAGCAGCCAAGATGCCCGAGGGACTGAAGCTTTCTTT CASSQDARGTEAFF
TRBJ2-3 TRBV11-2 TRBD2 . TGTGCCAGCAGCCGGGGACTAGCTAAGGCCACAGATACGCAGTATTTT CASSRGLAKATDTQYF
TRBJ2-5 TRBV13 TRBD2 . TGTGCCAGCAGCTTACACATGCGGGAGTACCAAGAGACCCAGTACTTC CASSLHMREYQETQYF
TRBJ2-1 TRBV9 . . TGTGCCAGCAGCGTAGGAGGGGCCAATGAGCAGTTCTTC CASSVGGANEQFF
TRBJ2-1 TRBV5-6 TRBD2 few TGTGCCAGCAGCGCGATAGGTGCGGGAGGGCCGGGCGATGAGCAGTTCTTC CASSAIGAGGPGDEQFF
TRBJ2-2 TRBV7-2 TRBD2 . TGTGCCAGCAGCGGTCCGCGGGAGAGGACCGGGGAGCTGTTTTTT CASSGPRERTGELFF
TRBJ2-7 TRBV27 TRBD2 . TGTGCCAGCAAGCGGGGGTACGAGCAGTACTTC CASKRGYEQYF
TRBJ1-1 TRBV30 TRBD1 . TGTGCCTCAAACCTACAGGGGTACACTGAAGCTTTCTTT CASNLQGYTEAFF
TRBJ2-3 TRBV7-9 . . TGTGCCAGCAGCCAACGGACAGCGGCTGGTGATACGCAGTATTTT CASSQRTAAGDTQYF
TRBJ1-2 TRBV7-9 TRBD1 . TGTGCCAGTCTAACGACAGGGAACTATGGCTACACCTTC CASLTTGNYGYTF
TRBJ2-3 TRBV7-6 . . TGTGCCAGCAGCTTTGTGCGGGATGGCACAGATACGCAGTATTTT CASSFVRDGTDTQYF
TRBJ2-4 TRBV5-1 . . TGCGCCAGCAGATATGCGGGGTTTGACATTCAGTACTTC CASRYAGFDIQYF
TRBJ2-2 TRBV6-5 . . TGTGCCAGCAGTTATTATCCCGGGGAGCTGTTTTTT CASSYYPGELFF
TRBJ2-1 TRBV2 TRBD2 few TGTGCCAGTACCGGGACTAACAATGAGCAGTTCTTC CASTGTNNEQFF
TRBJ2-7 TRBV6-5 . . TGTGCCAGCAGTCCCTCGGAGGGCCGTTACGAGCAGTACTTC CASSPSEGRYEQYF
TRBJ2-2 TRBV9 . . TGTGCCAGCAGCGTATCAGGGAGTGGGAACACCGGGGAGCTGTTTTTT CASSVSGSGNTGELFF
TRBJ1-1 TRBV27 . once TGTGCCAGCAGGGCCGGGAGGAACACTGAAGCTTTCTTT CASRAGRNTEAFF
TRBJ1-1 TRBV27 . . TGTGCCAGCAGCCCGTATAGGGCCATGAGCACTGAAGCTTTCTTT CASSPYRAMSTEAFF
TRBJ1-5 TRBV6-6 TRBD1 . TGTGCCAGCAGTCCCCAGGACAGGGGAGGAGATCAGCCCCAGCATTTT CASSPQDRGGDQPQHF
TRBJ1-1 TRBV7-6 . . TGTGCCAGCAGCTTAAGGATGAACACTGAAGCTTTCTTT CASSLRMNTEAFF
TRBJ1-5 TRBV6-1 . once TGTGCCAGCAGTGATAGATCCTCCCGGGACAATCAGCCCCAGCATTTT CASSDRSSRDNQPQHF
TRBJ2-5 TRBV25-1 . few TGTGCCAGCAACCCGGGTGGGACCCAGTACTTC CASNPGGTQYF
TRBJ1-3 TRBV29-1 . few TGCAGCGTGGAATGGAGGGACTCTGGAAACACCATATATTTT CSVEWRDSGNTIYF
TRBJ2-1 TRBV4-1 TRBD2 . TGCGCCAGCAGCCAACCCCCGGGACTAGGGGTAGGTGAGCAGTTCTTC CASSQPPGLGVGEQFF
TRBJ1-1 TRBV29-1 . . TGCAGCGTTGAATTGGTATACACTGAAGCTTTCTTT CSVELVYTEAFF
TRBJ1-5 TRBV11-2 . . TGTGCCAGCAGCTCCGAAAATAGCAATCAGCCCCAGCATTTT CASSSENSNQPQHF
TRBJ2-7 TRBV6-6 TRBD1 . TGTGCCAGCAGTGACAGGGGGTTTTTCGACGAGCAGTACTTC CASSDRGFFDEQYF
TRBJ1-1 TRBV7-9 . few TGTGCCAGCAGCCCGCGTACTGAAGCTTTCTTT CASSPRTEAFF
TRBJ2-1 TRBV6-6 . few TGTGCCAGCAGTTACCCAAATGAGCAGTTCTTC CASSYPNEQFF
TRBJ2-2 TRBV5-1 . . TGCGCCAGCAGCTTATCTATGAGTCGTACCGGGGAGCTGTTTTTT CASSLSMSRTGELFF